A single sample gave rise to the 9 T cell receptor beta chains below, sequenced in a study of blood T cell repertoires in COVID-19. The assay was immunoSEQ multiplex PCR, and TCRdb's table has in-frame clones only and misses some. The table lists about 140,000 clones, roughly 83% of them singletons. The sample was PBMCs or T cells enriched from blood (not recorded which). Receptors originate from a man between 40 and 49 years old with acute COVID-19.

The chain recombines TRBV5-1 with TRBJ1-1; 10 bases fit TRBD1. The V gene's germline CDR1 is SGHRS and CDR2 YFSETQ. The ends lost 1 base at V and 3 bases at J; junction bases unmatched: 3. The CDR3 runs to 15 residues. As DNA, the CDR3 is TGCGCCAGCAGCTTGAGACAGGGGGCCGACACTGAAGCTTTCTTT. This codes for CASSLRQGADTEAFF. Looking up the rest from reference TRBV5-1 and TRBJ1-1 gives the full variable domain: KAGVTQTPRYLIKTRGQQVTLSCSPISGHRSVSWYQQTPGQGLQFLFEYFSETQRNKGNFPGRFSGRQFSNSRSEMNVSTLELGDSALYLCASSLRQGADTEAFFGQGTRLTVV.

J is TRBJ2-2 and V is TRBV28, with D perhaps matching TRBD2 (5 bases). Trimming stripped 3 bases from V and 8 bases from J, with 10 bases between. The CDR3 sequence is 13 residues long. Germline lookup yields CDR1 MDHEN and CDR2 SYDVKM. CDR3 DNA sequence: TGTGCCAGCAGTTTGAATCGGGATGGGGAGCTGTTTTTT. Its protein is CASSLNRDGELFF.

This chain links TRBV6-1 with TRBJ2-3, with D possibly TRBD2 on 5 matching bases. CDR1 is MNHNS and CDR2 is SASEGT in the germline V gene. Trimming left V 1 base short and J 3 bases short, with 14 bases between. The CDR3 runs to 16 residues. The CDR3 coding sequence is TGTGCCAGCAGTGAAGTTCTGGGTCCGGGAACAGATACGCAGTATTTT. Translating gives CASSEVLGPGTDTQYF.

The CDR3 sequence is CASSPTRGGENTQYF. In nucleotides, the CDR3 is TGTGCCAGCTCACCAACAAGGGGAGGGGAAAATACGCAGTATTTT. J is TRBJ2-3 and V is TRBV18, with 7 bases lining up with TRBD2. Trimming removed 2 bases from V and 7 bases from J; junction bases left unmatched: 9. The CDR3 length is 15 residues. Germline V gene lookup returns CDR1 KGHSH and CDR2 LQKENI.

The rearrangement joins TRBV7-2 to TRBJ1-2; D possibly corresponds to TRBD1 (5 bases). CDR3 size: 13 residues. V gave up 2 bases and J gave up 6 bases, with 10 bases separating them. Germline-derived CDR1 and CDR2 are SGHTA and FQGNSA. This CDR3 is CASSLLGGDGYTF. The CDR3 DNA reads TGTGCCAGCAGCTTACTCGGGGGGGATGGCTACACCTTC.

The gene calls are TRBV5-1 and TRBJ2-7; weak D call: TRBD1 (5 bases). The CDR3 extends over 14 amino acids. Germline V gene data show CDR1 as SGHRS and CDR2 as YFSETQ. V lost 4 bases to trimming and J lost 5 bases, with 16 bases between them. The CDR3 reads CASSLQASAHEQYF. CDR3 sequence (DNA): TGCGCCAGCAGCCTACAGGCATCGGCCCACGAGCAGTACTTC.

The chain combines TRBV18 with TRBJ2-6; D might be TRBD1 (5 bases). CDR1 and CDR2 (germline): KGHSH, LQKENI. This CDR3 region has 16 residues. V was clipped by 1 base and J by 2 bases, with 9 bases between them. The CDR3 DNA is TGTGCCAGCTCACCACTACAGGCCCCTGGGGCCAACGTCCTGACTTTC. It codes for CASSPLQAPGANVLTF.

The gene calls are TRBV4-1 and TRBJ1-4, with 8 bases aligning to TRBD1. There are 18 residues in the CDR3. J was trimmed by 2 bases and V by 2 bases; bases with no gene match: 10. Looked up from germline, CDR1 is MGHRA and CDR2 is YSYEKL. The CDR3, as DNA: TGCGCCAGCAGCCAATTTTCCAGGGGGCGAGGGACTAATGAAAAACTGTTTTTT. Protein sequence: CASSQFSRGRGTNEKLFF.

The chain recombines TRBV5-4 with TRBJ2-1; 9 nucleotides match TRBD1. Germline V gives CDR1 SGHNT, CDR2 YYREEE (reference sequence). The CDR3 contains 15 residues. V gave up 4 bases and J gave up 5 bases; unmatched junction bases: 7. CDR3 coding DNA: TGTGCCAGCAGCGCACGACAGGGGGAGGACAATGAGCAGTTCTTC. It codes for CASSARQGEDNEQFF.